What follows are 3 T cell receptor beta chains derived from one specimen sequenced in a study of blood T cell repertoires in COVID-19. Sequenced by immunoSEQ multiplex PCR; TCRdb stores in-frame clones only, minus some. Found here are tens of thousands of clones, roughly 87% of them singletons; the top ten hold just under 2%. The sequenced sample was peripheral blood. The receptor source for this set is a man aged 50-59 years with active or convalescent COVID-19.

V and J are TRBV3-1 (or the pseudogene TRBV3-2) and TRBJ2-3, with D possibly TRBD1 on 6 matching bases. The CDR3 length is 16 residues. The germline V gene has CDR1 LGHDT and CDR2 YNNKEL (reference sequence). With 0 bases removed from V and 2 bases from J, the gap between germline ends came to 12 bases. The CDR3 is CASSQEWDTNTDTQYF. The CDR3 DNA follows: TGTGCCAGCAGCCAAGAATGGGACACCAACACAGATACGCAGTATTTT.

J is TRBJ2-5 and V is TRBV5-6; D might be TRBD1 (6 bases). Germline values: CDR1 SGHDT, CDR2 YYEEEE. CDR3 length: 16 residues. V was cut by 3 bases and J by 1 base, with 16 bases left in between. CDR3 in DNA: TGTGCCAGCAGCTGGGGGCATCCAGCACCCCAAGAGACCCAGTACTTC. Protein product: CASSWGHPAPQETQYF.

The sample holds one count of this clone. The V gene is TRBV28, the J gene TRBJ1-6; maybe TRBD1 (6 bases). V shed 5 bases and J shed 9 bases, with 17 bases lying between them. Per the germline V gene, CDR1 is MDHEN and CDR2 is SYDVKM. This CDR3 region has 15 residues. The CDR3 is CASSRGARGSSPLHF. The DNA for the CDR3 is TGTGCCAGCAGTCGAGGGGCCAGGGGTAGTTCACCCCTCCACTTT.